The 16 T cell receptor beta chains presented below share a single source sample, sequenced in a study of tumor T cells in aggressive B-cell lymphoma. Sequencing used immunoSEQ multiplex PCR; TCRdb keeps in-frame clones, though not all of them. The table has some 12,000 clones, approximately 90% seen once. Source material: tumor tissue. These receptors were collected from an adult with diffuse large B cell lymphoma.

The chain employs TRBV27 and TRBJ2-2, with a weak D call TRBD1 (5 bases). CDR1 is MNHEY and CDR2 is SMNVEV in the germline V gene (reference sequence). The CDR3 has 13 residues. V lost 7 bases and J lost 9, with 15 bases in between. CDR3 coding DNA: TGTGCCAGCACTCGCCTAGGGGCAAGGGAGCTGTTTTTT. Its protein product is CASTRLGARELFF.

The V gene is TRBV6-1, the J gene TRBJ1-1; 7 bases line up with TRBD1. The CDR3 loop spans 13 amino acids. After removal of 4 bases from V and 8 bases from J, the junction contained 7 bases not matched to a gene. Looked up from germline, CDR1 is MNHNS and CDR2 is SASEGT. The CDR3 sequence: CASSVLWTGEAFF. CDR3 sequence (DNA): TGTGCCAGCAGTGTCTTATGGACAGGAGAAGCTTTCTTT.

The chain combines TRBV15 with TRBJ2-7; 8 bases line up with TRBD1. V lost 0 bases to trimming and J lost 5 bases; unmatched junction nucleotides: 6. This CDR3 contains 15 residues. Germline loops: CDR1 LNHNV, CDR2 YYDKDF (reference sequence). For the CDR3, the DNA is TGTGCCACCAGCAGAGAAGGGACAGGTCCCCACGAGCAGTACTTC. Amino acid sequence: CATSREGTGPHEQYF.

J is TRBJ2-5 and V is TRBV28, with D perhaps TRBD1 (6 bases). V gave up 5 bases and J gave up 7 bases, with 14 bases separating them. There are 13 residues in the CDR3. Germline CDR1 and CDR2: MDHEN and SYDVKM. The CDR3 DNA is TGTGCCAGCAGTCCACAGGGTTGGGGGACCCAGTACTTC. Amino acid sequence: CASSPQGWGTQYF.

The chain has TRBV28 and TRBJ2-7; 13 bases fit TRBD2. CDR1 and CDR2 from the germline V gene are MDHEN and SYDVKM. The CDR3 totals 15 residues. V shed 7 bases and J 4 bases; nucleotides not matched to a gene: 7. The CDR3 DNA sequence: TGTGCCAGCAACTCACTAGCGGGAGGGCAGTACGAGCAGTACTTC. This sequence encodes CASNSLAGGQYEQYF.

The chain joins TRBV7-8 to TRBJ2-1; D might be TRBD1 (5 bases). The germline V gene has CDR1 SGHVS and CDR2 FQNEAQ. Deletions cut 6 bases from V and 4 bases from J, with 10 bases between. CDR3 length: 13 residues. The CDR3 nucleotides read TGTGCCAGCAGAGCCGACAGATACAATGAGCAGTTCTTC. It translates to CASRADRYNEQFF. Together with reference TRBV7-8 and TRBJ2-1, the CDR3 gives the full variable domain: GAGVSQSPRYKVAKRGQDVALRCDPISGHVSLFWYQQALGQGPEFLTYFQNEAQLDKSGLPSDRFFAERPEGSVSTLKIQRTQQEDSAVYLCASRADRYNEQFFGPGTRLTVL.

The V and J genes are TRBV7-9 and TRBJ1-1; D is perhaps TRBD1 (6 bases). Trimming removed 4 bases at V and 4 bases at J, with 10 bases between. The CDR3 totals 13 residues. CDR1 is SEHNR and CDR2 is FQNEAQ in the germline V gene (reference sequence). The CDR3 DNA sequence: TGTGCCAGCAGCTCCGACAGGACCACTGAAGCTTTCTTT. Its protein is CASSSDRTTEAFF.

CDR3 sequence (DNA): TGTGCCACCGGGGTGGACGAGCAGTACTTC. Translation gives CATGVDEQYF. The V and J genes are TRBV2 and TRBJ2-7, with TRBD2 as a possible D gene (5 bases). Germline V gene data show CDR1 as SNHLY and CDR2 as FYNNEI. The CDR3 sequence is 10 residues long. V lost 10 bases, J lost 5 bases, and 9 bases lay in between.

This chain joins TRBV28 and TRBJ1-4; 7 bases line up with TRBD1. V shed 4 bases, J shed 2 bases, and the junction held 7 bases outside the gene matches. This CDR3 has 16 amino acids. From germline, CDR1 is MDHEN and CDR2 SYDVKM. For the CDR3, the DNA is TGTGCCAGCAGTTCAACCCTACAGGGGACTAATGAAAAACTGTTTTTT. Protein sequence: CASSSTLQGTNEKLFF.

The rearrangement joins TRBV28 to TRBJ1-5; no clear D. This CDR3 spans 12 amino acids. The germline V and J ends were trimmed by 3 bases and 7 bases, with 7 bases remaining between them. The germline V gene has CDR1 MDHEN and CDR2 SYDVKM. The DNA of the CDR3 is TGTGCCAGCAGTTTGAAGAGGCAGCCCCAGCATTTT. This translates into CASSLKRQPQHF.

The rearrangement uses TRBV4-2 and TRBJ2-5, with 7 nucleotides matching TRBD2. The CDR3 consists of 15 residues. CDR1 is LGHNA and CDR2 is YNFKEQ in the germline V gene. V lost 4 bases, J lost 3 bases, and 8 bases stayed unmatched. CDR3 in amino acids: CASSRTGGGEETQYF. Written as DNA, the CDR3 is TGTGCCAGCAGCCGTACGGGAGGAGGGGAAGAGACCCAGTACTTC.

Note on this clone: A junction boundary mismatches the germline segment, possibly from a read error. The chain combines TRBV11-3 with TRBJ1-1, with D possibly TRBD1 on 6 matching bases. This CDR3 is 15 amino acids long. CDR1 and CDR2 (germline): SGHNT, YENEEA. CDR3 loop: CAGSAKDSLNTEAFF. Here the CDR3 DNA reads TGTGCCGGCAGCGCCAAGGACAGTTTGAACACTGAAGCTTTCTTT.

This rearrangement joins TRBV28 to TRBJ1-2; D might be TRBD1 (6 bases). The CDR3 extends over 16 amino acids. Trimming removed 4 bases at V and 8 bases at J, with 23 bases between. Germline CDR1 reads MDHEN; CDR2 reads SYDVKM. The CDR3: CASSWVVLGGPEGYTF. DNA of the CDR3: TGTGCCAGCAGTTGGGTGGTCTTAGGGGGTCCCGAAGGCTACACCTTC.

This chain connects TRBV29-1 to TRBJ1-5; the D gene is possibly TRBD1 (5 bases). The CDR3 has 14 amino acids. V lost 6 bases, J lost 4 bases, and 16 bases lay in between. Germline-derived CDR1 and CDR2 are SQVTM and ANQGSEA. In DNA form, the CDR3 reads TGCAGCGTAGGGGAAGGGTTTGGGAATCAGCCCCAGCATTTT. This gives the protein CSVGEGFGNQPQHF.

The CDR3 region has the DNA TGCGCCAGCAGCCAAGCGACTAGCGGGAGACTCTACGAGCAGTACTTC. It is translated as CASSQATSGRLYEQYF. The genes are TRBV4-1 and TRBJ2-7; 12 positions match TRBD2. This CDR3 region has 16 residues. Germline trimming cut 1 base from V and 3 bases from J; bases unmatched to any gene: 4. Germline loops: CDR1 MGHRA, CDR2 YSYEKL.

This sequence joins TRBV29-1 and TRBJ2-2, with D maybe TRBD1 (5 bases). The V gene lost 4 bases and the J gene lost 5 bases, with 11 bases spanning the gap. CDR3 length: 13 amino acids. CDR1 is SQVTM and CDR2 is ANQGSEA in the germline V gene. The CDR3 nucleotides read TGCAGCGTTGGGGCAGGGTTAACCGGGGAGCTGTTTTTT. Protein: CSVGAGLTGELFF.